The 24 T cell receptor beta chains listed next were all sequenced from one sample in a study of PD-1 blockade in classical Hodgkin lymphoma. Following autologous stem cell transplantation, relapse occurred in every patient, and exposure to brentuximab vedotin varied. Using immunoSEQ multiplex PCR, the repertoire was profiled, and TCRdb retains in-frame clones only, with some absent. The data contain about 23,000 clones, roughly 75% of them seen just once; the ten biggest clones take up about a sixth. This sample comprised peripheral blood mononuclear cells (PBMCs), obtained before the second cycle of nivolumab. These receptors all come from a human donor with classical Hodgkin lymphoma.

This chain connects TRBV18 to TRBJ2-5; no reliable D call. Trimming left V 2 bases short and J 3 bases short, with 7 bases between. CDR3 size: 13 residues. Germline V gene sequence: CDR1 KGHSH, CDR2 LQKENI. The CDR3 spells CASSPAWEETQYF. The CDR3 nucleotides read TGTGCCAGCTCACCAGCCTGGGAAGAGACCCAGTACTTC.

The genes are TRBV10-3 and TRBJ2-1; TRBD2 matches at 8 bases. Germline V CDR1 and CDR2: ENHRY, SYGVKD. Trimming at V came to 8 bases and at J to 5 bases, leaving 8 bases not matched to a gene. The CDR3 is made up of 14 amino acids. The CDR3 sequence: CAIATGTRDNEQFF. The CDR3 DNA follows: TGTGCCATCGCAACCGGGACTAGAGACAATGAGCAGTTCTTC.

V gene TRBV5-1 combines with J gene TRBJ2-3; D is tentatively TRBD1 or TRBD2 (5 bases each). The CDR3 runs to 14 residues. Trimming removed 4 bases at V and 4 bases at J, with 13 bases between. CDR1 and CDR2 (germline): SGHRS, YFSETQ. The DNA of the CDR3 is TGCGCCAGCAGCCTGGATGGGGGTTCAGATACGCAGTATTTT. This sequence encodes CASSLDGGSDTQYF. The whole variable domain, filled in from reference TRBV5-1 and TRBJ2-3, reads KAGVTQTPRYLIKTRGQQVTLSCSPISGHRSVSWYQQTPGQGLQFLFEYFSETQRNKGNFPGRFSGRQFSNSRSEMNVSTLELGDSALYLCASSLDGGSDTQYFGPGTRLTVL.

CDR3 coding DNA: TGCGCCAGCAGCCATGGGGGGGACACCGGGGAGCTGTTTTTT. Protein: CASSHGGDTGELFF. The chain couples TRBV5-1 to TRBJ2-2; 7 nucleotides line up with TRBD2. The junction had 3 bases not matched to a gene; V was cut back by 4 bases and J by 3 bases. Germline CDR1 and CDR2: SGHRS and YFSETQ. This CDR3 has 14 amino acids.

V is TRBV6-1 and J is TRBJ2-3; D unclear. This CDR3 is 11 amino acids long. The germline CDR1 and CDR2 sequences are MNHNS and SASEGT. The ends were cut back, 6 bases at V and 5 bases at J, with 6 bases in the middle. CDR3: CASRVGDTQYF. The CDR3 coding sequence is TGTGCCAGCAGGGTGGGAGATACGCAGTATTTT.

The rearrangement uses TRBV29-1 and TRBJ2-5; TRBD2 is a possible D gene (6 bases). V lost 3 bases and J 5 bases, leaving 10 bases between the germline ends. The germline V gene has CDR1 SQVTM and CDR2 ANQGSEA. This CDR3 has 12 amino acids. The CDR3 sequence: CSVDRAGETQYF. CDR3 nucleotides: TGCAGCGTTGATCGGGCGGGGGAGACCCAGTACTTC.

The chain combines TRBV11-2 with TRBJ2-1; D uncertain. Germline CDR1 SGHAT, CDR2 FQNNGV. The CDR3 extends over 15 amino acids. V was trimmed by 2 bases and J by 4 bases, leaving 12 bases between them. The CDR3 region is CASSLIANGYNEQFF. The CDR3 nucleotides are TGTGCCAGCAGCTTAATCGCGAACGGATACAATGAGCAGTTCTTC.

The chain combines TRBV27 with TRBJ2-2; D is uncertain. Germline CDR1 is MNHEY and CDR2 is SMNVEV (reference sequence). V lost 5 bases to trimming and J lost 1 base, with 11 bases between them. This CDR3 comprises 15 residues. The CDR3 reads CASSRVNLNTGELFF. Here the CDR3 DNA reads TGTGCCAGCAGTCGGGTGAACCTGAACACCGGGGAGCTGTTTTTT.

The rearrangement links TRBV5-1 to TRBJ2-5; 14 bases are a match to TRBD2. Per germline, CDR1 SGHRS and CDR2 YFSETQ. CDR3 length: 15 amino acids. Trimming removed 5 bases from V and 5 bases from J; junction bases left unmatched: 5. The chain's CDR3 is CASRAGTSGSETQYF. Written as DNA, the CDR3 is TGCGCCAGCAGGGCCGGGACTAGCGGGAGCGAGACCCAGTACTTC.

The V and J genes are TRBV28 and TRBJ2-2; D unresolved. The germline gives CDR1 MDHEN, CDR2 SYDVKM. The germline V and J ends were trimmed by 5 bases and 7 bases, with 11 bases remaining between them. The CDR3 runs 13 residues. CDR3 sequence reads: CASSLPYGGELFF. The CDR3 DNA follows: TGTGCCAGCAGTCTCCCCTATGGCGGGGAGCTGTTTTTT. Drawing the rest from reference TRBV28 and TRBJ2-2, the complete variable domain is DVKVTQSSRYLVKRTGEKVFLECVQDMDHENMFWYRQDPGLGLRLIYFSYDVKMKEKGDIPEGYSVSREKKERFSLILESASTNQTSMYLCASSLPYGGELFFGEGSRLTVL.

This rearrangement joins TRBV28 to TRBJ1-1, with a weak D call TRBD1 (5 bases). CDR3 length: 14 residues. Trimming stripped 6 bases from V and 10 bases from J, with 21 bases between. Germline CDR1 MDHEN, CDR2 SYDVKM. The CDR3 here is CASRTASGGEAAFF. The DNA of the CDR3 is TGTGCCAGCAGAACCGCCTCGGGGGGAGAGGCAGCTTTCTTT.

The genes are TRBV6-1 and TRBJ2-4; D is possibly TRBD2 (6 bases). V was trimmed by 1 base and J by 16 bases, leaving 17 bases between them. The CDR3 has 13 residues. In germline, CDR1 is MNHNS, CDR2 SASEGT. Written as DNA, the CDR3 is TGTGCCAGCAGTGAAGTGTGGGGGGAAGTGGGATACTTC. It translates to CASSEVWGEVGYF.

This rearrangement joins TRBV6-5 to TRBJ2-2; tentatively, D is TRBD1 (7 bases). Per the germline V gene, CDR1 is MNHEY and CDR2 is SVGAGI. With 6 bases removed from V and 6 bases from J, the gap between germline ends came to 11 bases. The CDR3 loop spans 13 amino acids. The CDR3 here is CASRGGGSGELFF. CDR3 DNA sequence: TGTGCCAGCAGAGGAGGGGGCTCCGGGGAGCTGTTTTTT.

The CDR3 is CASSDGAGGSTDTQYF. DNA for the CDR3: TGTGCCAGCAGTGACGGGGCGGGAGGGTCCACAGATACGCAGTATTTT. The chain couples TRBV6-4 to TRBJ2-3, with TRBD2 matching 9 bases. J was trimmed by 2 bases and V by 2 bases; bases with no gene match: 5. The CDR3 covers 16 residues. Germline assignment: CDR1 MRHNA and CDR2 SNTAGT.

The chain links TRBV6-6 to TRBJ2-1, with a possible D match to TRBD2 (5 bases). This CDR3 is 12 amino acids long. The V end lost 2 bases, the J end lost 15 bases, and 14 bases lay between the germline ends. Germline lookup yields CDR1 MNHNY and CDR2 SVGAGI (reference sequence). The CDR3 nucleotides are TGTGCCAGCAGTTACCCAGGTAGAGGGCTGTTCTTC. It is translated as CASSYPGRGLFF.

The J gene is TRBJ2-5, the V gene TRBV28; D ambiguous. V was cut by 1 base and J by 5 bases, with 14 bases left in between. The CDR3 consists of 15 residues. Per germline, CDR1 MDHEN and CDR2 SYDVKM. The CDR3 reads CASSLSVSLRETQYF. Here the CDR3 DNA reads TGTGCCAGCAGTTTATCTGTTTCTTTGAGGGAGACCCAGTACTTC.

The CDR3 sequence is CASSRPGTEAFF. CDR3 DNA sequence: TGTGCCAGCAGTCGTCCGGGGACTGAAGCTTTCTTT. The chain couples TRBV6-5 to TRBJ1-1; D is unresolved. The V end was cut by 5 bases, the J end by 5 bases, with 9 bases between. Germline CDR1 reads MNHEY; CDR2 reads SVGAGI. The CDR3 loop spans 12 amino acids.

The chain employs TRBV5-8 and TRBJ2-2, with 9 bases matching TRBD2. CDR1 is SGHTS, CDR2 YDEGEE, per germline. The CDR3 is 18 residues long. V lost 4 bases to trimming and J lost 4 bases; unmatched junction nucleotides: 14. The CDR3 bases are TGTGCCAGCAGCCCAGTCCAGGCCGGACTAGCGATCACCGGGGAGCTGTTTTTT. Encoded protein: CASSPVQAGLAITGELFF.

This rearrangement joins TRBV5-1 to TRBJ2-5, with 9 bases fitting TRBD1. The CDR3 has 14 amino acids. The germline CDR1 and CDR2 sequences are SGHRS and YFSETQ. Trimming cost V 2 bases and J 4 bases; bases outside gene matches: 3. In DNA, the CDR3 is TGCGCCAGCAGCTTCGGGACAGGGAGAGAGACCCAGTACTTC. Protein product: CASSFGTGRETQYF.

J is TRBJ1-2 and V is TRBV19; 7 positions match TRBD1. V lost 6 bases, J lost 6 bases, and 7 bases stayed unmatched. This CDR3 has 13 residues. Germline V gives CDR1 LNHDA, CDR2 SQIVND (reference sequence). In nucleotides, the CDR3 is TGTGCCAGTAGGACCAGGGGGAACGATGGCTACACCTTC. Protein: CASRTRGNDGYTF.

The rearrangement links TRBV19 to TRBJ2-7; 8 nucleotides match TRBD1. V dropped 3 bases and J dropped 1; count of bases not matched to a gene: 8. This CDR3 has 16 amino acids. CDR1 LNHDA and CDR2 SQIVND come from the germline V gene (reference sequence). The CDR3 is CASSIRSGQASYEQYF. CDR3 bases: TGTGCCAGTAGTATTCGGTCGGGACAGGCTTCCTACGAGCAGTACTTC.

V and J are TRBV4-2 and TRBJ2-7; 10 bases are shared with TRBD2. The V gene end was trimmed by 3 bases and the J gene end by 2 bases; junction bases not matched to a gene: 13. Germline loops: CDR1 LGHNA, CDR2 YNFKEQ. This CDR3 is built from 18 residues. The CDR3 DNA sequence: TGTGCCAGCAGCCAGGAGGCCGCTCTAGCGGGGGTACCCTACGAGCAGTACTTC. It translates to CASSQEAALAGVPYEQYF.

V is TRBV5-4 and J is TRBJ2-2; D is perhaps TRBD1 (5 bases). The ends were cut back, 6 bases at V and 5 bases at J, with 5 bases in the middle. The germline CDR1 and CDR2 sequences are SGHNT and YYREEE (reference sequence). The length of the CDR3 is 11 residues. The CDR3 spells CASKGTGELFF. The CDR3 DNA reads TGTGCCAGCAAGGGGACCGGGGAGCTGTTTTTT. The full variable domain, completed using reference TRBV5-4 and TRBJ2-2, is ETGVTQSPTHLIKTRGQQVTLRCSSQSGHNTVSWYQQALGQGPQFIFQYYREEENGRGNFPPRFSGLQFPNYSSELNVNALELDDSALYLCASKGTGELFFGEGSRLTVL.

The chain carries TRBV7-2 and TRBJ2-2; 7 bases are shared with TRBD2. This CDR3 contains 16 residues. Germline CDR1 and CDR2: SGHTA and FQGNSA. V lost 2 bases and J lost 7; bases outside the gene matches: 10. CDR3 sequence: CASSLSVLAVRGELFF. DNA for the CDR3: TGTGCCAGCAGCTTATCTGTGCTAGCGGTACGCGGGGAGCTGTTTTTT.